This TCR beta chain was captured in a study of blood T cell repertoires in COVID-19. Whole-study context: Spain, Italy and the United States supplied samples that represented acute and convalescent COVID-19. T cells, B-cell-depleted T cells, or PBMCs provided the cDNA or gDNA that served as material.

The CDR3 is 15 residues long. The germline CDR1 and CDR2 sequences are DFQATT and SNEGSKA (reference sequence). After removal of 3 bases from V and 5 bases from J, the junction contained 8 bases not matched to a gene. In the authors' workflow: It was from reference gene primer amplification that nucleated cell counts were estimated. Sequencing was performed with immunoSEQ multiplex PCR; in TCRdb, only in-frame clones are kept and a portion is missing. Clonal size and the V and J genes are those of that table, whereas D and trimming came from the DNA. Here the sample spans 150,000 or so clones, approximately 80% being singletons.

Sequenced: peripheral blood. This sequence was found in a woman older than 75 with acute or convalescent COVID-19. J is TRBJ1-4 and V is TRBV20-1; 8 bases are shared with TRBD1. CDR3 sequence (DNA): TGCAGTGCTAGTCCAGGGGGCATCAGGAATGAAAAACTGTTTTTT. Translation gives CSASPGGIRNEKLFF.